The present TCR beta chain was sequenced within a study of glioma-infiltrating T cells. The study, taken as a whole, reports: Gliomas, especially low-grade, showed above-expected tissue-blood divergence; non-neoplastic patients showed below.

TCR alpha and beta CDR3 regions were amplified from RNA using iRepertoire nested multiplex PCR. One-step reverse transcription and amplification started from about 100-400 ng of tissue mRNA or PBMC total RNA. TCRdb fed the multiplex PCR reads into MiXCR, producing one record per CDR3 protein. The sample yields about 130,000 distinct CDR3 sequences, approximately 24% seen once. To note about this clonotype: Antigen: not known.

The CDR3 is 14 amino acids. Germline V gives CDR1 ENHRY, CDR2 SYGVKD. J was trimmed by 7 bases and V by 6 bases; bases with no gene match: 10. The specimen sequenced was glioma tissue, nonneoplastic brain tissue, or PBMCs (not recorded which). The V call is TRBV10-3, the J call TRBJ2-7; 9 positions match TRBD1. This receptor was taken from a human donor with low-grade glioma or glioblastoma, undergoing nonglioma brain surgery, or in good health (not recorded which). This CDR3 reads CAIRPGQGRPEQYV. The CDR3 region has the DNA TGTGCCATCAGGCCGGGACAGGGCCGTCCGGAGCAGTACGTC.